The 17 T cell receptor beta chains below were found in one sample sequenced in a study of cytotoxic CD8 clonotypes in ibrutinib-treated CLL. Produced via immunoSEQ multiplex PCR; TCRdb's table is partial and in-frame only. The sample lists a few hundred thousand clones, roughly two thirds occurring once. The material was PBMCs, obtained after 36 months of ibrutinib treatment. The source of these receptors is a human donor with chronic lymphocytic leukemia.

The CDR3 sequence: CASSPNPNTGELFF. CDR3 in DNA: TGTGCCAGCTCACCAAATCCGAACACCGGGGAGCTGTTTTTT. J is TRBJ2-2 and V is TRBV18, with unresolved D. Looked up from germline, CDR1 is KGHSH and CDR2 is LQKENI. Trimming pared 2 bases from V and 0 bases from J, leaving 4 bases between. The CDR3 is 14 residues long.

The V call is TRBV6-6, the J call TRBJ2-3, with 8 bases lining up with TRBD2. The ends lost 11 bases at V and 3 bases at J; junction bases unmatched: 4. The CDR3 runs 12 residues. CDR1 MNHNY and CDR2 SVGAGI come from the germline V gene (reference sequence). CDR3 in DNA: TGTGCCGTACTAGCGGAAACAGATACGCAGTATTTT. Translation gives CAVLAETDTQYF.

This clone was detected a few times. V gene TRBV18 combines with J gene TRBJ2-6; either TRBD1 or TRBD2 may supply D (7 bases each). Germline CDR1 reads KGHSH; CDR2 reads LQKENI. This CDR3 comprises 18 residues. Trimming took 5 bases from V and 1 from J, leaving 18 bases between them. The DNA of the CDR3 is TGTGCCAGCTCAGCAGGGGGGGCAACCAAGTCTGGGGCCAACGTCCTGACTTTC. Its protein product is CASSAGGATKSGANVLTF.

CDR3 bases: TGTGCCAGCTCACCAGAAGTCGGCGGGAGCTATTCCGAGCAGTACTTC. Its translation is CASSPEVGGSYSEQYF. This chain joins TRBV18 and TRBJ2-7, with 7 bases that match TRBD2. CDR3 length equals 16 residues. Per the germline V gene, CDR1 is KGHSH and CDR2 is LQKENI. V lost 2 bases and J lost 6; bases outside the gene matches: 13.

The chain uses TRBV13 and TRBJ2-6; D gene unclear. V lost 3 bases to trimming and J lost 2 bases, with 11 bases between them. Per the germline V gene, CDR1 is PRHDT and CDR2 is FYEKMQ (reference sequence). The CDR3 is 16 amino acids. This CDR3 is CASSFPPGPGANVLTF. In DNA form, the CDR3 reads TGTGCCAGCAGCTTCCCTCCAGGCCCTGGGGCCAACGTCCTGACTTTC.

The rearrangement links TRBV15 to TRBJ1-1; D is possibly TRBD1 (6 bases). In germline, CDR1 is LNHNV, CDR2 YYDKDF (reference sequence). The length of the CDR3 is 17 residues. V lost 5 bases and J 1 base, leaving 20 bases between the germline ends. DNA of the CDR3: TGTGCCACCAGCGGCAGGGGCCGCTCCGCCAGGAACACTGAAGCTTTCTTT. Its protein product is CATSGRGRSARNTEAFF.

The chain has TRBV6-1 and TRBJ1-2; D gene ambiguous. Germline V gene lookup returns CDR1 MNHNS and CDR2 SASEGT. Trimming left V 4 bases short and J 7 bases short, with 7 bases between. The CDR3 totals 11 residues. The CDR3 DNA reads TGTGCCAGCAGTGCCGTTTTTGGCTACACCTTC. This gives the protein CASSAVFGYTF.

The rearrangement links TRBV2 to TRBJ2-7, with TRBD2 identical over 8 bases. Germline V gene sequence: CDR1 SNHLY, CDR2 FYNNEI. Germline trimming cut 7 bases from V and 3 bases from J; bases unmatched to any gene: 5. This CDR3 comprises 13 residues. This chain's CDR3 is CASNRGGFYEQYF. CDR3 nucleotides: TGTGCCAGCAACCGGGGGGGGTTCTACGAGCAGTACTTC. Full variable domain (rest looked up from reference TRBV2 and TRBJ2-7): EPEVTQTPSHQVTQMGQEVILRCVPISNHLYFYWYRQILGQKVEFLVSFYNNEISEKSEIFDDQFSVERPDGSNFTLKIRSTKLEDSAMYFCASNRGGFYEQYFGPGTRLTVT.

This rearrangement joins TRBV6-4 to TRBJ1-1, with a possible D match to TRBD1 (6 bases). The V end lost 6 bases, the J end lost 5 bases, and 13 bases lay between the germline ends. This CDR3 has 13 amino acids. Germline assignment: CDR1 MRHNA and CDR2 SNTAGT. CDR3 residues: CASSATGSTEAFF. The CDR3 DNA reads TGTGCCAGCAGCGCAACAGGGTCTACTGAAGCTTTCTTT.

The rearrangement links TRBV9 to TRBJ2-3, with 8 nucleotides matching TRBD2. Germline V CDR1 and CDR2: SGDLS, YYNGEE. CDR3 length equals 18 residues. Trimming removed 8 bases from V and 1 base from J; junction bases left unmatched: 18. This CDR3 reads CASTPAERGFIGTDTQYF. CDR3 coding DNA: TGTGCCAGTACCCCTGCGGAGCGGGGGTTTATAGGCACAGATACGCAGTATTTT.

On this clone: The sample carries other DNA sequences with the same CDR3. This chain's CDR3 is CSAGGAGTEAFF. CDR3 nucleotide sequence: TGCAGTGCAGGGGGCGCCGGCACTGAAGCTTTCTTT. The chain couples TRBV29-1 to TRBJ1-1; 8 bases are a match to TRBD1. CDR1 and CDR2 from the germline V gene are SQVTM and ANQGSEA. The CDR3 is 12 residues long.

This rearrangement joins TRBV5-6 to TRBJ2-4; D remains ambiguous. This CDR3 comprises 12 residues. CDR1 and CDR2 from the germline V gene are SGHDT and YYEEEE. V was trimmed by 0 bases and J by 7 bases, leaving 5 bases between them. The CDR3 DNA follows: TGTGCCAGCAGCTTGGGCCCGAACATTCAGTACTTC. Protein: CASSLGPNIQYF.

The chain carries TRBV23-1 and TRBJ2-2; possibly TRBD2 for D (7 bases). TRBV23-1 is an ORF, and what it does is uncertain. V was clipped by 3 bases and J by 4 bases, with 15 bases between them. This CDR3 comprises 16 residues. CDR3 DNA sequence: TGCGCCAGCAGTCACCCCCGGGGGGCGGGCACCGGGGAGCTGTTTTTT. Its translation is CASSHPRGAGTGELFF.

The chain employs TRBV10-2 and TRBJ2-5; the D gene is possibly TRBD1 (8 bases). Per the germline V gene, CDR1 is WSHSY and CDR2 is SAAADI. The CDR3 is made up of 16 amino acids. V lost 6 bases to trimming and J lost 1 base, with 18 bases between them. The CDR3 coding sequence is TGCGCCAGCAGCTACACAGGGGGGAGGGGCCAAGAGACCCAGTACTTC. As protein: CASSYTGGRGQETQYF.

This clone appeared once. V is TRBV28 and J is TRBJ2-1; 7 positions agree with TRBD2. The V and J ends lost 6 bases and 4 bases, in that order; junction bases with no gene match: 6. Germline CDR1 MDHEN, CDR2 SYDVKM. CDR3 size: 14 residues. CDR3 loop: CASRRLAAYNEQFF. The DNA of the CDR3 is TGTGCCAGCAGACGACTAGCCGCATACAATGAGCAGTTCTTC.

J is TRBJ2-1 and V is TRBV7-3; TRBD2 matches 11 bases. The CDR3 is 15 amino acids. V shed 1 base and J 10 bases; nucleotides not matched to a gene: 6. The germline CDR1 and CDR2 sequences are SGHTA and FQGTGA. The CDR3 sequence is CASSLRLAGPGEQFF. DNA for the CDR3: TGTGCCAGCAGCTTAAGACTAGCGGGACCAGGGGAGCAGTTCTTC.

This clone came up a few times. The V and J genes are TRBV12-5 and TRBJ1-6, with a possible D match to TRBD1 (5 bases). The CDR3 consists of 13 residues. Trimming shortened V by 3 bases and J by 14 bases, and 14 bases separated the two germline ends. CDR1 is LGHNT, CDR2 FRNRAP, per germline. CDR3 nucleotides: TGTGCTAGTGGTTTAGGCGGGGCGTGGACCCTCCACTTT. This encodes CASGLGGAWTLHF.